This T cell receptor beta chain was sequenced during a study of T cells after yellow fever vaccination. About the study: SMART-Seq v4 Ultra Low Input served to prepare low-cell-number fractions.

Study-wide findings and caveats: Post-booster reappearance was seen for most primary-vaccination clones (just under 97% CD4, about 88% CD8). The CD4 and CD8 compartments had a small share of their clonotypes in common.

TCRdb used MiXCR to reprocess the 5' RACE reads, holding one entry per CDR3 protein. The sample has just under 600,000 distinct CDR3 sequences, approximately 13% seen once. As concerns this clonotype: Its antigen remains unknown.

The clonotype comes from a man under 40 who received the YFV17D yellow fever vaccine. Here the sequenced sample was PBMCs, taken on the day of the yellow fever booster vaccination.

DNA for the CDR3: TGCAGTGCTATTAGGTCCAGGGCCTCTGAAGCTTTCTTT. Its translation is CSAIRSRASEAFF. The J gene is TRBJ1-1, the V gene TRBV20-1; tentative D call: TRBD1 (5 bases). Germline loops: CDR1 DFQATT, CDR2 SNEGSKA (reference sequence). The CDR3 spans 13 residues. The V end lost 4 bases, the J end lost 6 bases, and 15 bases lay between the germline ends.